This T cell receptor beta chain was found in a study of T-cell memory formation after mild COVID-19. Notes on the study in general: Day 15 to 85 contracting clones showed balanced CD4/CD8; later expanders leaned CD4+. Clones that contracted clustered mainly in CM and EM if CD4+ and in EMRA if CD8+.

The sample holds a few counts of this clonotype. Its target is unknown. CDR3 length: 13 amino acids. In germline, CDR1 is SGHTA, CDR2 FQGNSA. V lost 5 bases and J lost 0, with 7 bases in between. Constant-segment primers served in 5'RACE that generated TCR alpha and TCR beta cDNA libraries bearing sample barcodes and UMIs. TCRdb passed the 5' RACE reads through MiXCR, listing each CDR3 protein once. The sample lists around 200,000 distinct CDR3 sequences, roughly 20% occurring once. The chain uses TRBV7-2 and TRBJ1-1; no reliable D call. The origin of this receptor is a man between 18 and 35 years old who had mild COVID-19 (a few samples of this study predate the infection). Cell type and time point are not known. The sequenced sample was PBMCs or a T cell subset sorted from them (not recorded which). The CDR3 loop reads CASSPYLNTEAFF. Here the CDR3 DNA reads TGTGCCAGCAGCCCTTACCTGAACACTGAAGCTTTCTTT.